The 21 T cell receptor beta chains given below trace back to one sample, sequenced in a study of cytomegalovirus exposure and HLA in healthy donors. The PCR contained 60 Vbeta and 13 Jbeta primers. Clones were read by immunoSEQ multiplex PCR, and TCRdb kept only the in-frame ones, dropping some. Of under 200,000 clones detected, 65% to 90% appear once; the ten largest clones hold approximately 2.2%. The material sequenced was PBMCs. The receptors were gathered from a male donor in good health and CMV-seronegative.

This chain joins TRBV11-2 and TRBJ2-5, with TRBD1 matching 7 bases. The CDR3 length is 15 residues. Per germline, CDR1 SGHAT and CDR2 FQNNGV. V shed 3 bases and J 0 bases; nucleotides not matched to a gene: 4. The DNA for the CDR3 is TGTGCCAGCAGCTTGTGGCAGGGGGACCAAGAGACCCAGTACTTC. Translated: CASSLWQGDQETQYF.

The gene calls are TRBV30 and TRBJ1-6; tentatively, D is TRBD1 (6 bases). Trimming removed 0 bases from V and 14 bases from J, with 32 bases in between. This CDR3 has 19 residues. Per germline, CDR1 GTSNPN and CDR2 SVGIG (reference sequence). CDR3 sequence: CAWSVFRQGQRLQGMALHF. DNA of the CDR3: TGTGCCTGGAGTGTATTCCGCCAGGGGCAACGGCTCCAGGGGATGGCCCTCCACTTT.

Points on this clone: One junction end disagrees with the germline gene, perhaps due to a read error. V and J are TRBV7-9 and TRBJ2-7; D possibly corresponds to TRBD1 (6 bases). The germline V gene has CDR1 SEHNR and CDR2 FQNEAQ (reference sequence). This CDR3 has 16 amino acids. The CDR3 loop reads CSSSLEYGRGSYEQYF. CDR3 coding DNA: TGTTCCAGCAGCTTAGAATATGGCAGGGGCTCCTACGAGCAGTACTTC.

The J gene is TRBJ2-3, the V gene TRBV2; the D gene is possibly TRBD1 (6 bases). The CDR3 is 14 amino acids. Per the germline V gene, CDR1 is SNHLY and CDR2 is FYNNEI. Trimming removed 4 bases at V and 6 bases at J, with 14 bases between. The CDR3 DNA reads TGTGCCAGCAGTGTGACCCGAAGGGGGGATACGCAGTATTTT. Translating it yields CASSVTRRGDTQYF.

V usage is TRBV6-5 and J usage is TRBJ1-2; 9 positions match TRBD1. This CDR3 spans 14 amino acids. Germline V gene lookup returns CDR1 MNHEY and CDR2 SVGAGI. Trimming took 11 bases from V and 4 from J; bases not matched to a gene: 11. The DNA for the CDR3 is TGTGCCGGAACTAACAGGGGGCTCGCCTATGGCTACACCTTC. Protein product: CAGTNRGLAYGYTF.

The rearrangement links TRBV4-1 to TRBJ1-4, with D uncertain. This CDR3 has 16 residues. Trimming removed 4 bases from V and 8 bases from J, with 20 bases in between. Germline-derived CDR1 and CDR2 are MGHRA and YSYEKL. This CDR3 reads CASSPPRPTSEEKLFF. The CDR3 DNA reads TGCGCCAGCAGCCCCCCGAGGCCCACCTCCGAAGAAAAACTGTTTTTT.

This chain joins TRBV19 and TRBJ2-5; TRBD1 matches at 8 bases. V shed 5 bases and J 3 bases; nucleotides not matched to a gene: 2. Germline CDR1 and CDR2: LNHDA and SQIVND (reference sequence). The CDR3 runs 13 residues. The CDR3 DNA sequence: TGTGCCAGTAGTCCGGACAGGGAAGAGACCCAGTACTTC. This gives the protein CASSPDREETQYF.

This clone was seen a single time. This chain uses TRBV2 with TRBJ1-1; D is ambiguous. CDR1 and CDR2 (germline): SNHLY, FYNNEI. Trimming took 6 bases from V and 2 from J, leaving 13 bases between them. The CDR3 extends over 14 amino acids. CDR3 sequence: CASSPWGGNTEAFF. For the CDR3, the DNA is TGTGCCAGCAGCCCCTGGGGAGGCAACACTGAAGCTTTCTTT.

This clone was detected only once. The chain recombines TRBV6-1 with TRBJ1-1, with D possibly being TRBD1 (6 bases). Trimming stripped 8 bases from V and 3 bases from J, with 19 bases between. The germline V gene has CDR1 MNHNS and CDR2 SASEGT. This CDR3 contains 15 residues. CDR3 sequence: CASGYGPGVDTEAFF. The CDR3 region has the DNA TGTGCCAGCGGGTACGGACCAGGGGTCGACACTGAAGCTTTCTTT.

The chain recombines TRBV6-5 with TRBJ1-1; D unresolved. The V and J ends lost 6 bases and 5 bases respectively, with 16 bases between them. Germline CDR1 is MNHEY and CDR2 is SVGAGI. This CDR3 has 14 amino acids. The CDR3 reads CASRPWSQRTEAFF. CDR3 sequence (DNA): TGTGCCAGCAGACCCTGGTCCCAGCGAACTGAAGCTTTCTTT.

The chain joins TRBV6-5 to TRBJ2-1; 11 nucleotides line up with TRBD2. V shed 4 bases and J 4 bases; nucleotides not matched to a gene: 6. In germline, CDR1 is MNHEY, CDR2 SVGAGI. The CDR3 runs to 16 residues. The CDR3 sequence is CASSSMTSGAYNEQFF. For the CDR3, the DNA is TGTGCCAGCAGTTCCATGACTAGCGGGGCTTACAATGAGCAGTTCTTC.

The chain combines TRBV27 with TRBJ1-2; D gene ambiguous. Germline V gene lookup returns CDR1 MNHEY and CDR2 SMNVEV (reference sequence). CDR3 length: 13 amino acids. Deletions cut 5 bases from V and 2 bases from J, with 9 bases between. CDR3 sequence: CASSRRGNYGYTF. In DNA, the CDR3 is TGTGCCAGCAGTCGGCGCGGAAACTATGGCTACACCTTC.

This chain joins TRBV27 and TRBJ2-7; the D is unclear. Per the germline V gene, CDR1 is MNHEY and CDR2 is SMNVEV (reference sequence). The CDR3 spans 14 residues. V was trimmed by 2 bases and J by 0 bases, leaving 8 bases between them. The CDR3 here is CASSLGQSSYEQYF. The CDR3 DNA reads TGTGCCAGCAGTTTAGGGCAGTCCTCCTACGAGCAGTACTTC.

V usage is TRBV30 and J usage is TRBJ1-2, with 8 bases matching TRBD1. V lost 6 bases to trimming and J lost 3 bases; unmatched junction nucleotides: 3. Germline CDR1 GTSNPN, CDR2 SVGIG (reference sequence). The CDR3 spans 12 residues. The CDR3 loop reads CACNRGDYGYTF. The CDR3 DNA reads TGTGCCTGTAACAGGGGGGACTATGGCTACACCTTC. The full variable domain, in which reference TRBV30 and TRBJ1-2 provide the parts outside the CDR3, is SQTIHQWPATLVQPVGSPLSLECTVEGTSNPNLYWYRQAAGRGLQLLFYSVGIGQISSEVPQNLSASRPQDRQFILSSKKLLLSDSGFYLCACNRGDYGYTFGSGTRLTVV.

This chain uses TRBV6-5 with TRBJ1-1; D possibly corresponds to TRBD1 (5 bases). CDR3 length: 14 residues. Looked up from germline, CDR1 is MNHEY and CDR2 is SVGAGI. V shed 2 bases and J shed 3 bases, with 10 bases lying between them. The CDR3 loop is CASSYGGIDTEAFF. The CDR3 DNA reads TGTGCCAGCAGTTACGGGGGGATTGACACTGAAGCTTTCTTT.

The chain couples TRBV5-8 to TRBJ2-7; D is possibly TRBD1 (5 bases). CDR1 SGHTS and CDR2 YDEGEE come from the germline V gene. The CDR3 has 13 amino acids. The V end lost 4 bases, the J end lost 2 bases, and 10 bases lay between the germline ends. Here the CDR3 reads CASSLQVTYEQYF. CDR3 nucleotide sequence: TGTGCCAGCAGCCTACAGGTAACCTACGAGCAGTACTTC.

The chain recombines TRBV7-9 with TRBJ2-3, with a weak D call TRBD2 (6 bases). V lost 8 bases to trimming and J lost 7 bases, with 19 bases between them. CDR3 length: 14 amino acids. CDR1 is SEHNR, CDR2 FQNEAQ, per germline (reference sequence). This CDR3 is CASQRGLGEYTQYF. In DNA, the CDR3 is TGTGCCAGCCAAAGGGGACTGGGGGAGTATACGCAGTATTTT.

V gene TRBV2 combines with J gene TRBJ2-3, with 10 nucleotides matching TRBD2. The junction had 5 bases not matched to a gene; V was cut back by 2 bases and J by 6 bases. Germline values: CDR1 SNHLY, CDR2 FYNNEI. CDR3 length: 15 amino acids. The CDR3 is CASSEQRGGQDTQYF. The CDR3 DNA reads TGTGCCAGCAGTGAACAGCGGGGGGGCCAGGATACGCAGTATTTT.

The CDR3 DNA reads as TGCGCCAGCAGCGGTGGGACTAGCGGGGGAACCGAGCAGTACTTC. Translating gives CASSGGTSGGTEQYF. The rearrangement links TRBV5-1 to TRBJ2-7; TRBD2 matches 14 bases. Germline V lookup: CDR1 SGHRS, CDR2 YFSETQ. CDR3 size: 15 residues. V dropped 4 bases and J dropped 6; count of bases not matched to a gene: 6.

V gene TRBV4-1 combines with J gene TRBJ1-3; D is unresolved. Trimming took 1 base from V and 0 from J, leaving 10 bases between them. The CDR3 has 16 residues. The germline gives CDR1 MGHRA, CDR2 YSYEKL. CDR3 sequence reads: CASSQARPYSGNTIYF. DNA of the CDR3: TGCGCCAGCAGCCAAGCCAGGCCATACTCTGGAAACACCATATATTTT.

The chain combines TRBV19 with TRBJ2-5, with 12 bases aligning to TRBD2. Unmatched junction bases numbered 1, after V lost 10 bases and J lost 1 base. Germline loops: CDR1 LNHDA, CDR2 SQIVND (reference sequence). CDR3 size: 13 residues. This CDR3 is CATSGGAQETQYF. In DNA form, the CDR3 reads TGTGCCACTAGCGGGGGGGCCCAAGAGACCCAGTACTTC.